One sample yielded the 28 T cell receptor beta chains listed below, sequenced in a study of T cells expressing NK-cell markers. TCRdb re-called the 5' RACE reads and shows each CDR3 protein once, DNA omitted. The listing records a few hundred thousand distinct CDR3 sequences. The specimen was blood T cells: a sorted CD56 or NKG2C T cell subset, CD4+ or CD8+ T cells, or bulk PBMC T cells (not recorded which). These receptors were obtained from a woman aged 50 to 60 in good health.

This rearrangement joins TRBV5-1 to TRBJ2-1; TCRdb selects TRBD2, and the lack of DNA leaves this call unchecked. Germline CDR1 and CDR2: SGHRS and YFSETQ. The length of the CDR3 is 16 residues. The CDR3 sequence: CASSLGLAGLYNEQFF.

The chain joins TRBV10-3 to TRBJ2-3; TCRdb calls TRBD2, which cannot be checked without DNA. CDR1 and CDR2 (germline): ENHRY, SYGVKD. The CDR3 runs to 15 residues. The CDR3 is CATTPSGRLGDTQYF.

The CDR3: CSARGIGHRGVNEQFF. The chain is built from TRBV20-1 and TRBJ2-1; checking the TCRdb D call of TRBD1 is not possible without DNA. The CDR3 is 16 residues long. Germline V gene sequence: CDR1 DFQATT, CDR2 SNEGSKA (reference sequence).

CDR3: CASSHPRESNEQFF. This chain joins TRBV11-2 and TRBJ2-1; TCRdb picks TRBD1, but there is no DNA to check that call. From germline, CDR1 is SGHAT and CDR2 FQNNGV. CDR3 length equals 14 residues.

The chain carries TRBV11-2 and TRBJ2-5; the TCRdb D gene call, TRBD1, has no DNA to confirm it. Looked up from germline, CDR1 is SGHAT and CDR2 is FQNNGV. This CDR3 region has 14 residues. This chain's CDR3 is CASSLLWGGETQYF.

The genes are TRBV6-5 and TRBJ2-5; checking the TCRdb D call of TRBD1 is not possible without DNA. Germline V gene sequence: CDR1 MNHEY, CDR2 SVGAGI. The CDR3 runs to 15 residues. The CDR3 sequence: CASSRPGISKETQYF.

J is TRBJ2-3 and V is TRBV5-1; the D gene TCRdb calls, TRBD2, cannot be checked with no DNA. Looked up from germline, CDR1 is SGHRS and CDR2 is YFSETQ. The CDR3 contains 14 residues. Here the CDR3 reads CASTPGGPTDTQYF.

The chain uses TRBV27 and TRBJ2-5; no DNA is available, so the TRBD1 call from TCRdb remains unchecked. This CDR3 has 16 amino acids. CDR1 and CDR2 from the germline V gene are MNHEY and SMNVEV (reference sequence). CDR3 in amino acids: CASSLSGQGRQETQYF.

V is TRBV12-3 or TRBV12-4 and J is TRBJ2-7; absent DNA, TCRdb's TRBD1 call cannot be checked. The CDR3 extends over 15 amino acids. The CDR3 loop reads CASRGNRGSMGEQYF.

The chain combines TRBV27 with TRBJ2-1; with no DNA, the TCRdb D assignment of TRBD2 cannot be verified. The CDR3 has 19 amino acids. The germline V gene has CDR1 MNHEY and CDR2 SMNVEV (reference sequence). CDR3 loop: CASKRVRGTSGPLDNEQFF.

The chain joins TRBV19 to TRBJ2-1. Germline V lookup: CDR1 LNHDA, CDR2 SQIVND (reference sequence). The CDR3 totals 12 residues. The CDR3 protein is CASSRVRNEQFF.

CDR3 amino acids: CASRWTPRNIQYF. The rearrangement joins TRBV6-1 to TRBJ2-4. Looked up from germline, CDR1 is MNHNS and CDR2 is SASEGT. This CDR3 contains 13 residues.

This rearrangement joins TRBV7-9 to TRBJ2-2; TCRdb's assignment of TRBD1 cannot be checked, as there is no DNA. Germline values: CDR1 SEHNR, CDR2 FQNEAQ (reference sequence). CDR3 size: 15 residues. CDR3 protein: CASSLDAGVTGELFF.

The CDR3 loop is CASSKAGGPAGELFF. The chain carries TRBV5-4 and TRBJ2-2; TCRdb's D gene call, TRBD2, goes unchecked for lack of DNA. Germline CDR1 and CDR2: SGHNT and YYREEE (reference sequence). The CDR3 consists of 15 residues.

V is TRBV28 and J is TRBJ2-7; TCRdb names TRBD1, which stays unverified in the absence of DNA. Per germline, CDR1 MDHEN and CDR2 SYDVKM. The CDR3 has 14 residues. This chain's CDR3 is CASSFRGRVIEQYF.

The chain employs TRBV7-9 and TRBJ2-1; TCRdb designates TRBD2, a call that cannot be tested without DNA. This CDR3 spans 15 amino acids. Germline loops: CDR1 SEHNR, CDR2 FQNEAQ (reference sequence). CDR3: CASSPQTSGSFEQFF.

The chain couples TRBV5-5 to TRBJ2-5; TCRdb's D call of TRBD1 is untestable without DNA. Germline values: CDR1 SGHKS, CDR2 YYEKEE (reference sequence). CDR3 length equals 15 residues. The CDR3 reads CASSLVGQGLETQYF. The full variable domain, rest sourced from reference TRBV5-5 and TRBJ2-5, is DAGVTQSPTHLIKTRGQQVTLRCSPISGHKSVSWYQQVLGQGPQFIFQYYEKEERGRGNFPDRFSARQFPNYSSELNVNALLLGDSALYLCASSLVGQGLETQYFGPGTRLLVL.

V gene TRBV5-1 combines with J gene TRBJ2-1; without DNA, the TCRdb call of TRBD2 cannot be checked. The CDR3 has 17 amino acids. Germline CDR1 and CDR2: SGHRS and YFSETQ. The CDR3 loop is CASSLGLAGARYNEQFF.

The V and J genes are TRBV4-1 and TRBJ2-1; TCRdb picks TRBD2, but there is no DNA to check that call. Germline loops: CDR1 MGHRA, CDR2 YSYEKL. This CDR3 contains 16 residues. CDR3 residues: CASRNAGTSGSGEQFF.

The chain joins TRBV2 to TRBJ2-7; TCRdb gives TRBD1 as the D gene, but with no DNA this cannot be confirmed. Germline V gene sequence: CDR1 SNHLY, CDR2 FYNNEI. The CDR3 has 15 residues. The CDR3 sequence is CASSPDRWSSYEQYF.

The chain carries TRBV11-3 and TRBJ2-5; TCRdb proposes TRBD2, but this gene call is untestable without DNA. The CDR3 covers 18 residues. Germline V gene data show CDR1 as SGHNT and CDR2 as YENEEA. CDR3 amino acids: CASSLSRLAGSRRETQYF.

The CDR3 loop reads CASSRQGKNNEQFF. This chain connects TRBV5-6 to TRBJ2-1; absent DNA, TCRdb's TRBD1 call cannot be checked. Germline V gene data show CDR1 as SGHDT and CDR2 as YYEEEE. This CDR3 is built from 14 residues.

The chain couples TRBV27 to TRBJ2-3; TCRdb gives TRBD1 as the D gene, but with no DNA this cannot be confirmed. This CDR3 comprises 16 residues. CDR1 MNHEY and CDR2 SMNVEV come from the germline V gene (reference sequence). The CDR3 is CASSPHQALGADTQYF.

This chain joins TRBV3-1 and TRBJ2-2. CDR1 is LGHDT, CDR2 YNNKEL, per germline (reference sequence). The CDR3 totals 14 residues. The CDR3 loop is CASAHYANTGELFF.

The chain combines TRBV15 with TRBJ1-3; absent DNA, TCRdb's TRBD1 call cannot be checked. Germline loops: CDR1 LNHNV, CDR2 YYDKDF (reference sequence). The CDR3 contains 16 residues. This CDR3 is CATSRDSIRGGNTIYF.

The chain links TRBV5-1 to TRBJ2-2; TCRdb names TRBD2, which stays unverified in the absence of DNA. Germline V gene data show CDR1 as SGHRS and CDR2 as YFSETQ. The CDR3 runs 17 residues. The CDR3 protein is CASSSAKTSGNTGELFF.

The chain uses TRBV3-1 and TRBJ2-1; TCRdb lists TRBD1, though no DNA is available to test this call. This CDR3 is built from 15 residues. Germline assignment: CDR1 LGHDT and CDR2 YNNKEL (reference sequence). The CDR3 loop reads CASSQDRERYNEQFF.

The V gene is TRBV11-2, the J gene TRBJ1-1. CDR1 SGHAT and CDR2 FQNNGV come from the germline V gene. The CDR3 length is 15 residues. This CDR3 reads CASSSSEVFSTEAFF.